The entry below describes one T cell receptor beta chain. The antigen is not known. The data were obtained in a study of T cell responses to AZD1222 COVID-19 vaccine. Sequenced by immunoSEQ multiplex PCR; TCRdb stores in-frame clones only, minus some. This sample carries 90,000 to 120,000 clones, about 90% of them seen once, and the ten largest clones take about 7%. Overall study results and limits: Spike was spanned by vaccine-associated CD4 TCRs, with dominance at 160-218 and 743-854.

The sequencing here drew on peripheral blood, taken on day 0 of AZD1222 vaccination. The receptor was isolated from an adult in good health.

The CDR3 is CAITSGRAHGQFF. Written as DNA, the CDR3 is TGTGCCATAACTAGCGGGAGGGCCCATGGGCAGTTCTTC. The V gene is TRBV28, the J gene TRBJ2-1, with TRBD2 matching over 13 bases. CDR3 size: 13 residues. Losses at the gene ends were 10 bases for V and 12 bases for J; bases not matched to a gene: 9. Germline CDR1 MDHEN, CDR2 SYDVKM.